The rows below give T cell receptor beta chains drawn from one sample of a study of T cell responses to AZD1222 COVID-19 vaccine. The assay was immunoSEQ multiplex PCR, and TCRdb's table has in-frame clones only and misses some. The sample has 110,000 to 150,000 clones, about 90% seen once; the top ten hold about 3.5%. Sequences were derived from peripheral blood, sampled 28 days after the second AZD1222 dose. The receptor source for this set is an adult who received the AZD1222 COVID-19 vaccine. CDR3s include the opening cysteine and the closing phenylalanine or tryptophan. A D gene is named only where the DNA matches it firmly. Clone size is given for some rows only: seen once, a few or many times, or a class if the clone is expanded.

TRBJ2-4 | TRBD1 | . | TRBV25-1 | CASRETTGTKNIQYF | TGTGCCAGCAGAGAAACGACAGGGACCAAAAACATTCAGTACTTC
TRBJ1-5 | TRBD1 | once | TRBV10-3 | CAISPGQGDQPQHF | TGTGCCATCAGCCCCGGACAGGGTGATCAGCCCCAGCATTTT
TRBJ1-2 | . | . | TRBV19 | CASSISVVGYGYTF | TGTGCCAGTAGTATCAGTGTGGTCGGGTATGGCTACACCTTC
TRBJ2-2 | TRBD2 | . | TRBV28 | CASSQLAGKVGELFF | TGTGCCAGCAGTCAATTAGCGGGAAAGGTCGGGGAGCTGTTTTTT
TRBJ2-7 | . | . | TRBV25-1 | CASSEVGGAYEQYF | TGTGCCAGCAGTGAGGTTGGGGGTGCCTACGAGCAGTACTTC
TRBJ1-1 | . | . | TRBV12-5 | CASGWLGGLMMNTEAFF | TGTGCTAGTGGTTGGCTGGGGGGGTTAATGATGAACACTGAAGCTTTCTTT
TRBJ2-1 | . | . | TRBV28 | CASSSASSSYNEQFF | TGTGCCAGCAGTTCCGCTAGTAGCTCCTACAATGAGCAGTTCTTC
TRBJ1-1 | . | . | TRBV6-5 | CASSYPAGTEAFF | TGTGCCAGCAGTTACCCGGCGGGCACTGAAGCTTTCTTT
TRBJ2-5 | . | . | TRBV5-5 | CASSYFGEETQYF | TGTGCCAGCAGCTACTTCGGGGAAGAGACCCAGTACTTC
TRBJ2-7 | TRBD1 | . | TRBV10-3 | CAISESRQGHEQYF | TGTGCCATCAGTGAGTCTCGACAGGGACACGAGCAGTACTTC
TRBJ1-2 | . | . | TRBV7-9 | CASSLVSGTDVNGYTF | TGTGCCAGCAGCTTAGTTTCCGGGACCGACGTTAATGGCTACACCTTC
TRBJ1-1 | TRBD1 | . | TRBV5-4 | CASSSRQGAGNTEAFF | TGTGCCAGCAGCTCGAGACAGGGGGCGGGGAACACTGAAGCTTTCTTT
TRBJ1-1 | . | . | TRBV5-4 | CASSFSGRGTEAFF | TGTGCCAGCAGCTTCTCCGGGCGTGGGACTGAAGCTTTCTTT
TRBJ2-1 | . | . | TRBV7-3 | CASSLTGSRNEQFF | TGTGCCAGCAGCTTAACGGGTAGCCGCAATGAGCAGTTCTTC
TRBJ2-1 | TRBD2 | once | TRBV28 | CATLAGSSYNEQFF | TGTGCCACTTTAGCGGGGAGCTCCTACAATGAGCAGTTCTTC
TRBJ2-2 | TRBD2 | . | TRBV27 | CANTPPLLAGWTGELFF | TGTGCCAACACACCCCCCCTTTTAGCGGGGTGGACCGGGGAGCTGTTTTTT
TRBJ2-5 | . | . | TRBV7-8 | CASSLIKAGGRETQYF | TGTGCCAGCAGCCTAATAAAAGCAGGGGGGAGAGAGACCCAGTACTTC
TRBJ2-1 | . | . | TRBV19 | CASSPYPRGSGGGYNEQFF | TGTGCCAGTAGTCCATACCCTCGGGGGAGCGGAGGGGGGTACAATGAGCAGTTCTTC
TRBJ2-5 | TRBD2 | . | TRBV11-2 | CASSPIGSGRGQETQYF | TGTGCCAGCAGCCCTATTGGCAGCGGGAGGGGTCAAGAGACCCAGTACTTC
TRBJ2-7 | . | . | TRBV5-1 | CASSLGEDGIEQYF | TGCGCCAGCAGCTTGGGCGAAGACGGAATCGAGCAGTACTTC
TRBJ1-1 | . | . | TRBV18 | CASSPPRRGLNTEAFF | TGTGCCAGCTCACCACCCCGCCGGGGCCTGAACACTGAAGCTTTCTTT
TRBJ1-5 | . | . | TRBV5-4 | CASSFQGSNQPQHF | TGTGCCAGCAGCTTCCAGGGGAGCAATCAGCCCCAGCATTTT
TRBJ1-5 | . | . | TRBV30 | CAWSGPDTQPQHF | TGTGCCTGGAGTGGGCCGGACACGCAGCCCCAGCATTTT
TRBJ2-5 | . | . | TRBV24-1 | CATSDSGPVQETQYF | TGTGCCACCAGTGATTCAGGACCGGTCCAAGAGACCCAGTACTTC
TRBJ1-5 | . | . | TRBV6-5 | CASSYSSGSNQPQHF | TGTGCCAGCAGTTATTCATCCGGAAGCAATCAGCCCCAGCATTTT
TRBJ2-7 | TRBD2 | . | TRBV9 | CASSVGSGIQNEQYF | TGTGCCAGCAGCGTGGGAAGCGGGATTCAGAACGAGCAGTACTTC
TRBJ1-4 | . | . | TRBV20-1 | CSASLPRKLFF | TGCAGTGCTAGTCTTCCCCGAAAACTGTTTTTT
TRBJ2-5 | TRBD1 | . | TRBV5-1 | CASRGGRGQETQYF | TGCGCCAGCAGAGGGGGCAGGGGACAAGAGACCCAGTACTTC
TRBJ1-2 | . | . | TRBV12-3/TRBV12-4 | CASTLRQIYGYTF | TGTGCCAGCACCCTAAGACAAATCTATGGCTACACCTTC
TRBJ2-1 | TRBD2 | few | TRBV7-2 | CASNAGTSGIAIEQFF | TGTGCCAGCAACGCTGGGACTAGCGGGATTGCTATTGAGCAGTTCTTC
TRBJ1-2 | . | . | TRBV27 | CASSLSGGLTAVYGYTF | TGTGCCAGCAGTTTATCTGGGGGCTTGACCGCCGTCTATGGCTACACCTTC
TRBJ1-5 | . | . | TRBV19 | CASSIAYRVSNQPQHF | TGTGCCAGTAGTATAGCTTACAGGGTGTCGAATCAGCCCCAGCATTTT
TRBJ2-1 | TRBD2 | . | TRBV29-1 | CSVEGDYGRYNEQFF | TGCAGCGTTGAGGGGGACTACGGCCGTTACAATGAGCAGTTCTTC
TRBJ1-3 | . | . | TRBV30 | CAWREFRVSGNTIYF | TGTGCCTGGAGGGAATTCAGGGTATCTGGAAACACCATATATTTT
TRBJ2-1 | TRBD2 | . | TRBV7-3 | CASSPYSGSSYNEQFF | TGTGCCAGCAGCCCCTATAGCGGGAGCTCCTACAATGAGCAGTTCTTC
TRBJ1-1 | . | . | TRBV29-1 | CSAVEGGQNTEAFF | TGCAGCGCCGTAGAGGGGGGCCAGAACACTGAAGCTTTCTTT
TRBJ2-1 | . | . | TRBV6-5 | CASSQSLAGNNEQFF | TGTGCCAGCAGCCAATCCTTGGCGGGAAACAATGAGCAGTTCTTC
TRBJ1-2 | . | . | TRBV9 | CASSVGGGYTF | TGTGCCAGCAGCGTAGGTGGGGGCTACACCTTC
TRBJ2-7 | . | once | TRBV15 | CATSLSPASDYEQYF | TGTGCCACCAGCTTGAGTCCTGCGTCGGACTACGAGCAGTACTTC
TRBJ1-5 | TRBD1 | . | TRBV18 | CASSRGQGRDQPQHF | TGTGCCAGCTCACGGGGACAGGGGAGGGATCAGCCCCAGCATTTT
TRBJ2-7 | TRBD2 | . | TRBV6-5 | CASSSRTSGFYEQYF | TGTGCCAGCAGTAGCCGGACTAGCGGGTTCTACGAGCAGTACTTC
TRBJ2-5 | TRBD2 | . | TRBV10-3 | CAISESGGGPRETQYF | TGTGCCATCAGTGAGTCGGGGGGAGGGCCGAGGGAGACCCAGTACTTC
TRBJ2-7 | TRBD2 | . | TRBV11-2 | CASSAHSTSGRDEQYF | TGTGCCAGCAGCGCCCATTCGACTAGCGGGAGGGACGAGCAGTACTTC
TRBJ2-5 | TRBD2 | . | TRBV5-1 | CASSLSGTSGQETQYF | TGCGCCAGCAGCTTGTCCGGGACTAGCGGACAAGAGACCCAGTACTTC
TRBJ1-5 | TRBD1 | . | TRBV5-8 | CASSLGDRGIQPQHF | TGTGCCAGCAGCTTGGGTGACAGGGGTATTCAGCCCCAGCATTTT
TRBJ2-1 | . | . | TRBV27 | CASSGRIPYNEQFF | TGTGCCAGCAGTGGCCGCATCCCCTACAATGAGCAGTTCTTC
TRBJ1-2 | . | . | TRBV7-2 | CASSETTGPNYGYTF | TGTGCCAGCAGCGAAACAACAGGACCTAACTATGGCTACACCTTC
TRBJ2-1 | TRBD2 | . | TRBV4-2 | CASSQDPAGSYNEQFF | TGTGCCAGCAGCCAAGATCCAGCGGGGTCCTACAATGAGCAGTTCTTC
TRBJ1-1 | TRBD1 | . | TRBV11-3 | CASSLGGTGNTEAFF | TGTGCCAGCAGCTTAGGAGGGACAGGGAACACTGAAGCTTTCTTT
TRBJ2-3 | TRBD1 | . | TRBV5-1 | CASSWGQGANTQYF | TGCGCCAGCAGCTGGGGACAGGGGGCGAATACGCAGTATTTT
TRBJ2-7 | . | few | TRBV5-1 | CASSTDPGLSYEQYF | TGCGCCAGCAGCACCGACCCAGGGTTGTCCTACGAGCAGTACTTC
TRBJ1-5 | TRBD1 | . | TRBV6-6 | CASSSGQGRLQPQHF | TGTGCCAGCAGTTCCGGACAGGGGCGACTTCAGCCCCAGCATTTT
TRBJ2-5 | TRBD1 | . | TRBV18 | CASSRGTAEETQYF | TGTGCCAGCTCACGGGGGACAGCCGAAGAGACCCAGTACTTC
TRBJ1-2 | . | once | TRBV2 | CASHSAGNYGYTF | TGTGCCAGCCACAGTGCAGGGAACTATGGCTACACCTTC